This section outlines one T cell receptor beta chain sequence together with its context. The sample comes from a study of blood T cell repertoires in COVID-19. Study-level background: From T cells, B-cell-depleted T cells, or PBMCs came the material, which was cDNA or gDNA.

Original methodology: Using reference gene primer amplification, nucleated cell counts were estimated. Generated by immunoSEQ multiplex PCR, the TCRdb table keeps only in-frame clones and is missing some. Clone size and the V and J calls come from that table; the DNA yielded D and trimming. Of about 160,000 clones listed, roughly 84% were seen once; the top ten hold around an eighth. This TCR derives from a man between 18 and 29 years old with active or convalescent COVID-19. Source material: peripheral blood.

The CDR3 DNA is TGCGCCAGCAGCCCTAATGTGGGGGGGCAAGAGACCCAGTACTTC. This codes for CASSPNVGGQETQYF. The chain couples TRBV5-1 to TRBJ2-5, with 7 nucleotides matching TRBD2. The CDR3 extends over 15 amino acids. V lost 4 bases and J lost 2; bases outside the gene matches: 8. Per the germline V gene, CDR1 is SGHRS and CDR2 is YFSETQ.